This T cell receptor beta chain was recovered during a study of lymphopenia after photon versus proton radiotherapy. This clone has just one count. Its antigen is as yet unknown. The table came from immunoSEQ multiplex PCR; TCRdb's copy has only in-frame clones and leaves some out. This table holds around 30,000 clones, about 88% found once. This CDR3 has 15 amino acids. Germline CDR1 and CDR2: KGHSH and LQKENI. With 3 bases removed from V and 0 bases from J, the gap between germline ends came to 9 bases. Study-wide results and limits: Only patients who died were analyzed for survival; proton advantage is unproven. After lymphocyte nadir, photon-treated repertoires showed oligoclonal expansion, especially CD8+ Temra. Larger post-nadir TCR diversity loss correlated inversely with survival in deceased patients.

V gene TRBV18 combines with J gene TRBJ2-4, with D perhaps matching TRBD2 (5 bases). The source material was peripheral blood, sampled from a patient treated with proton-based radiotherapy. The receptor comes from a woman aged 70-85 years with pancreatic cancer. Some clones in this sample may be carry-over from other donors' samples. The CDR3 region has the DNA TGTGCCAGCTCACCTGCTAGCTTAGCCAAAAACATTCAGTACTTC. Amino acid sequence: CASSPASLAKNIQYF.